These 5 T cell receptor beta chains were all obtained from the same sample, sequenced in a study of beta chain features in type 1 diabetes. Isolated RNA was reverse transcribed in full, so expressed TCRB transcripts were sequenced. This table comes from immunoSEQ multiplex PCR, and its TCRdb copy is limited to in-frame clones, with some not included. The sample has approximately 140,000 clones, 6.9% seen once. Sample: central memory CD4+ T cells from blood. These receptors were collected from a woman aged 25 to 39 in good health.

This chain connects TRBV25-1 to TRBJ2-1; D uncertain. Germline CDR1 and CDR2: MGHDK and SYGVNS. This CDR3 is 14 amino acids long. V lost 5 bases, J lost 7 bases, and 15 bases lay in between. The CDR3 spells CASSTQAGSNEQFF. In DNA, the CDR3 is TGTGCCAGCAGTACCCAGGCAGGCTCTAATGAGCAGTTCTTC.

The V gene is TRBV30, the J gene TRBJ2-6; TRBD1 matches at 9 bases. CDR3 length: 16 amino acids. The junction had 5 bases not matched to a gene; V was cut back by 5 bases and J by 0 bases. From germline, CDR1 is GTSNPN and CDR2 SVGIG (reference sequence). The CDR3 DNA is TGTGCCTGGGGACAGGGGTTCGTCTCTGGGGCCAACGTCCTGACTTTC. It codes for CAWGQGFVSGANVLTF.

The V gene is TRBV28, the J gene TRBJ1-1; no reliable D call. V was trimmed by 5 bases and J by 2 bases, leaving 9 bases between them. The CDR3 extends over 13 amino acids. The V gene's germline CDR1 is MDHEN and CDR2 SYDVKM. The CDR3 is CASSRQINTEAFF. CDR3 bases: TGTGCCAGCAGTCGTCAGATTAACACTGAAGCTTTCTTT.

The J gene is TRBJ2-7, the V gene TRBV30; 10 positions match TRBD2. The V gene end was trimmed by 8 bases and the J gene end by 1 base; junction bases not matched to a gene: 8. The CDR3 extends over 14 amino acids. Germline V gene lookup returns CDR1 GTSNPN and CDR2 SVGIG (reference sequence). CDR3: CAVNPGLASYEQYF. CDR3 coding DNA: TGTGCCGTCAATCCGGGACTAGCGTCCTACGAGCAGTACTTC.

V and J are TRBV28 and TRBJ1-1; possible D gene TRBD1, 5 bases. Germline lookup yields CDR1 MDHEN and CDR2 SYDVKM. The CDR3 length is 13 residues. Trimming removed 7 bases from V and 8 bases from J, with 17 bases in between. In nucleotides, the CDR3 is TGTGCCAGCACCTACACGACAGTTACCGAAGCTTTCTTT. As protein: CASTYTTVTEAFF.